This T cell receptor (beta chain) was captured by sequencing in a study of T cells after yellow fever vaccination. This CDR3 has 14 amino acids. In germline, CDR1 is LGHNA, CDR2 YSLEER. The germline V and J ends were trimmed by 2 bases and 0 bases, with 7 bases remaining between them. TCRdb used MiXCR to reprocess the 5' RACE reads, holding one entry per CDR3 protein. This sample yields hundreds of thousands of distinct CDR3 sequences, of which 8.7% are seen a single time; over 15% belongs to the top ten. This clonotype has just a few counts. This chain uses TRBV4-3 with TRBJ1-1; D gene unclear. The material was PBMCs, obtained on the day of the first yellow fever vaccination. This sequence was found in a man aged 18 to 30 who received the YFV17D yellow fever vaccine. The CDR3 DNA is TGCGCCAGCAGCCAAACGGGGATGAACACTGAAGCTTTCTTT. Residues: CASSQTGMNTEAFF.